The T cell receptor (beta chain) under discussion was sequenced for a study of blood T cell repertoires in COVID-19. This study enrolled people aged about 18 to 90 from about two dozen US geographic areas. Germline V CDR1 and CDR2: SGHTA, FQGNSA. This CDR3 is 15 amino acids long. V was cut by 5 bases and J by 7 bases, with 15 bases left in between. Sequencing was performed with immunoSEQ multiplex PCR; in TCRdb, only in-frame clones are kept and a portion is missing. In the table there are under 300,000 clones, 85% to 90% of which are singletons. The sample taken for sequencing was PBMCs or T cells enriched from blood (not recorded which). The V call is TRBV7-2, the J call TRBJ1-6; D gene ambiguous. The TCR was taken from a woman in her 50s who had recovered from COVID-19. The CDR3 loop reads CASSPWQEGNSPLHF. Here the CDR3 DNA reads TGTGCCAGCAGCCCCTGGCAGGAAGGCAATTCACCCCTCCACTTT.